Listed below are T cell receptor beta chains from one sample, sequenced in a study of blood T cell repertoires in COVID-19. Sequenced by immunoSEQ multiplex PCR; TCRdb stores in-frame clones only, minus some. The data show 120,000 or so clones, with around 85% seen just once and roughly 15% held by the top ten. Material for sequencing was peripheral blood. The receptors here all came from a woman aged 50 to 65 with acute or convalescent COVID-19. Each CDR3 is given with its conserved first and last residue. The D gene is left open where the match is weak. Where a row states a size, it is once, few, many or the class of an expanded clone; other rows omit it.

>TRBV6-2/TRBV6-3|.|12|TRBJ2-7|.
CASSGDRYEQYF
TGTGCCAGCAGTGGCGACAGGTACGAGCAGTACTTC
>TRBV7-6|TRBD2|18|TRBJ2-3|few
CASSFSAGASGGTDTQYF
TGTGCCAGCAGCTTCTCGGCGGGGGCTAGCGGGGGTACAGATACGCAGTATTTT
>TRBV19|.|14|TRBJ2-6|.
CASSESSGANVLTF
TGTGCCAGTAGTGAGAGCTCTGGGGCCAACGTCCTGACTTTC
>TRBV28|.|11|TRBJ2-1|.
CASGGANEQFF
TGTGCCAGTGGGGGGGCCAATGAGCAGTTCTTC
>TRBV11-2|.|15|TRBJ1-6|.
CASRTGIEVYSPLHF
TGTGCCAGCAGGACCGGGATTGAAGTTTATTCACCCCTCCACTTT
>TRBV5-1|.|16|TRBJ2-1|.
CASSLAGGGVYNEQFF
TGCGCCAGCAGCTTGGCCGGCGGGGGCGTCTACAATGAGCAGTTCTTC
>TRBV18|TRBD1|15|TRBJ1-5|.
CASSPGQGGDQPQHF
TGTGCCAGCTCACCAGGACAGGGGGGGGATCAGCCCCAGCATTTT
>TRBV28|.|14|TRBJ1-2|.
CASELRGVRYGYTF
TGTGCCAGCGAACTACGGGGGGTCAGATATGGCTACACCTTC
>TRBV11-2|TRBD1|15|TRBJ2-1|.
CASSLGQGGYNEQFF
TGTGCCAGCAGCCTTGGACAGGGGGGCTACAATGAGCAGTTCTTC
>TRBV5-1|.|15|TRBJ2-6|.
CASQQASSGANVLTF
TGCGCCAGCCAACAGGCCAGCTCTGGGGCCAACGTCCTGACTTTC
>TRBV10-3|.|13|TRBJ1-1|.
CAISESRSTEAFF
TGTGCCATCAGTGAGTCAAGGAGCACTGAAGCTTTCTTT
>TRBV7-9|.|13|TRBJ2-1|.
CASSFQQYNEQFF
TGTGCCAGCAGCTTCCAACAGTACAATGAGCAGTTCTTC
>TRBV27|TRBD1|15|TRBJ1-6|few
CASSLSGGGNSPLHF
TGTGCCAGCAGTTTATCAGGGGGCGGAAATTCACCCCTCCACTTT
>TRBV5-6|TRBD1|17|TRBJ1-6|.
CASSSYRGPDFGSPLHF
TGTGCCAGCAGCTCCTACAGGGGCCCGGATTTTGGTTCACCCCTCCACTTT
>TRBV9|.|12|TRBJ1-1|.
CASSVVQGQAFF
TGTGCCAGCAGCGTAGTGCAGGGTCAAGCTTTCTTT
>TRBV2|.|13|TRBJ1-2|.
CASSENGDSGYTF
TGTGCCAGCAGTGAAAACGGGGATTCTGGCTACACCTTC
>TRBV24-1|.|14|TRBJ1-2|.
CATSDQTVPYGYTF
TGTGCCACCAGTGACCAGACAGTTCCCTATGGCTACACCTTC
>TRBV6-4|.|16|TRBJ2-2|.
CASSLQGGPNTGELFF
TGTGCCAGCAGTCTACAGGGGGGGCCGAACACCGGGGAGCTGTTTTTT
>TRBV6-6|.|14|TRBJ1-5|.
CASSTPGSNQPQHF
TGTGCCAGCAGTACACCCGGGAGCAATCAGCCCCAGCATTTT
>TRBV2|.|14|TRBJ1-1|.
CASKVGGWNTEAFF
TGTGCCAGCAAGGTGGGAGGGTGGAATACTGAAGCTTTCTTT
>TRBV7-8|TRBD1|20|TRBJ1-2|.
CASSLPKSRTGGDEVVGYTF
TGTGCCAGCAGCTTACCGAAATCACGGACAGGGGGTGATGAGGTTGTTGGCTACACCTTC
>TRBV27|.|14|TRBJ1-1|.
CASTASGNGNLAFF
TGTGCCAGCACCGCTTCAGGAAACGGCAACTTAGCTTTCTTT
>TRBV3-1/TRBV3-2|.|17|TRBJ1-6|.
CASSQVGGGRHNSPLHF
TGTGCCAGCAGCCAAGTTGGGGGGGGTCGGCATAATTCACCCCTCCACTTT
>TRBV7-9|.|16|TRBJ2-6|.
CASSSFGFSGANVLTF
TGTGCCAGCAGCTCCTTCGGGTTCTCTGGGGCCAACGTCCTGACTTTC
>TRBV5-1|.|13|TRBJ1-1|.
CASSLFLNTEAFF
TGCGCCAGCAGCTTGTTCCTCAACACTGAAGCTTTCTTT
>TRBV14|TRBD2|16|TRBJ2-4|.
CASSQLNSGGKNIQYF
TGTGCCAGCAGCCAACTGAATAGCGGGGGCAAAAACATTCAGTACTTC
>TRBV19|.|16|TRBJ1-2|.
CASSTLYPDRSYGYTF
TGTGCCAGTAGTACCCTTTATCCCGACAGGTCCTATGGCTACACCTTC
>TRBV6-5|.|14|TRBJ2-7|once
CASSLSRVSYEQYF
TGTGCCAGCAGTTTGTCCAGGGTCTCCTACGAGCAGTACTTC
>TRBV5-4|TRBD1|15|TRBJ1-2|.
CASSLGQGSNYGYTF
TGTGCCAGCAGCCTGGGACAGGGGAGTAACTATGGCTACACCTTC
>TRBV5-1|.|15|TRBJ2-7|.
CASSLGGQAADEQYF
TGCGCCAGCAGCCTGGGCGGGCAGGCAGCAGACGAGCAGTACTTC
>TRBV6-4|.|13|TRBJ1-1|.
CASSRGINTEAFF
TGTGCCAGCAGTAGGGGAATTAACACTGAAGCTTTCTTT
>TRBV5-1|.|14|TRBJ2-5|.
CASSFGGTQETQYF
TGCGCCAGCAGCTTTGGAGGGACCCAAGAGACCCAGTACTTC
>TRBV2|.|14|TRBJ1-1|.
CASKKSLLNTEAFF
TGTGCCAGCAAGAAGAGTCTACTGAACACTGAAGCTTTCTTT
>TRBV6-5|.|14|TRBJ1-1|.
CASTLDRPNTEAFF
TGTGCCAGCACCCTGGACAGACCGAACACTGAAGCTTTCTTT
>TRBV2|TRBD1|14|TRBJ2-4|.
CATRRGQGVDIQYF
TGTGCCACCCGTCGTGGACAGGGCGTAGACATTCAGTACTTC
>TRBV9|TRBD1|13|TRBJ1-5|.
CASSATGAGPQHF
TGTGCCAGCAGCGCGACAGGGGCCGGGCCCCAGCATTTT
>TRBV3-1/TRBV3-2|.|15|TRBJ1-6|.
CASSQRPNRNSPLHF
TGTGCCAGCAGCCAGAGACCAAACAGGAATTCACCCCTCCACTTT
>TRBV2|TRBD1|15|TRBJ1-2|.
CASSEAPGQGYGYTF
TGTGCCAGCAGTGAAGCGCCGGGACAGGGCTATGGCTACACCTTC
>TRBV11-1|TRBD1|14|TRBJ1-2|.
CASSLGQLSYGYTF
TGTGCCAGCAGCTTGGGACAGTTGAGCTATGGCTACACCTTC
>TRBV3-1/TRBV3-2|TRBD2|17|TRBJ2-3|.
CASSPRLAGGMADTQYF
TGTGCCAGCAGCCCACGCCTAGCGGGGGGGATGGCAGATACGCAGTATTTT
>TRBV7-2|TRBD1|15|TRBJ1-5|.
CASSGRTGGDQPQHF
TGTGCCAGCAGCGGTAGGACAGGGGGCGATCAGCCCCAGCATTTT